A single sample gave rise to the 24 T cell receptor beta chains below, sequenced in a study of blood T cell repertoires in COVID-19. The data were produced by immunoSEQ multiplex PCR, yet TCRdb's version contains in-frame clones alone and is incomplete. The data show approximately 140,000 clones, around four fifths seen once. Sequenced material: peripheral blood. The receptors were gathered from a woman in her forties with active or convalescent COVID-19.

The chain employs TRBV6-5 and TRBJ1-5; D is unresolved. CDR1 MNHEY and CDR2 SVGAGI come from the germline V gene. CDR3 size: 14 residues. The V gene lost 6 bases and the J gene lost 0 bases, with 9 bases spanning the gap. CDR3 sequence reads: CASSRHNSNQPQHF. Here the CDR3 DNA reads TGTGCCAGCAGCAGACATAATAGCAATCAGCCCCAGCATTTT.

A single count supports this clone. The chain joins TRBV4-3 to TRBJ1-1; D ambiguous. This CDR3 comprises 13 residues. Trimming took 0 bases from V and 11 from J, leaving 13 bases between them. Germline CDR1 and CDR2: LGHNA and YSLEER. For the CDR3, the DNA is TGCGCCAGCAGCCAAGAGTTAGACTCTGGGGCTTTCTTT. This translates into CASSQELDSGAFF.

The rearrangement joins TRBV19 to TRBJ2-7; D remains ambiguous. Between the trimmed V and J ends, which lost 3 bases and 0 bases, there was a span of 12 bases. Germline loops: CDR1 LNHDA, CDR2 SQIVND (reference sequence). The CDR3 runs to 15 residues. CDR3 DNA: TGTGCCAGTAGTATTTCTCAGGTCACCTCCTACGAGCAGTACTTC. Its translation: CASSISQVTSYEQYF.

This chain uses TRBV30 with TRBJ2-3; D perhaps matches TRBD1 (5 bases). The germline gives CDR1 GTSNPN, CDR2 SVGIG (reference sequence). This CDR3 is built from 15 residues. Trimming removed 0 bases at V and 2 bases at J, with 12 bases between. The CDR3 reads CAWSVTGHTTDTQYF. DNA of the CDR3: TGTGCCTGGAGTGTCACCGGACATACCACAGATACGCAGTATTTT. The complete variable domain, with remaining parts taken from reference TRBV30 and TRBJ2-3, reads SQTIHQWPATLVQPVGSPLSLECTVEGTSNPNLYWYRQAAGRGLQLLFYSVGIGQISSEVPQNLSASRPQDRQFILSSKKLLLSDSGFYLCAWSVTGHTTDTQYFGPGTRLTVL.

The chain is built from TRBV5-8 and TRBJ1-5; TRBD1 might be the D (5 bases). The V and J ends lost 4 bases and 3 bases respectively, with 17 bases between them. Germline CDR1 and CDR2: SGHTS and YDEGEE. The CDR3 extends over 16 amino acids. The CDR3 DNA sequence: TGTGCCAGCAGCCGGATTGCGGGGGGTAACAATCAGCCCCAGCATTTT. Its translation is CASSRIAGGNNQPQHF.

The chain combines TRBV6-6 with TRBJ2-3; 9 bases match TRBD2. V shed 5 bases and J 3 bases; nucleotides not matched to a gene: 12. Looked up from germline, CDR1 is MNHNY and CDR2 is SVGAGI (reference sequence). CDR3 length equals 17 residues. CDR3 loop: CASSRHSGRPGTDTQYF. In DNA form, the CDR3 reads TGTGCCAGCAGTCGTCATAGCGGGAGACCCGGAACAGATACGCAGTATTTT.

The V call is TRBV7-9, the J call TRBJ1-4; D not certain. This CDR3 is 13 amino acids long. The V gene lost 4 bases and the J gene lost 8 bases, with 11 bases spanning the gap. Germline CDR1 SEHNR, CDR2 FQNEAQ (reference sequence). CDR3: CASSSVSAEKLFF. The DNA for the CDR3 is TGTGCCAGCAGCTCCGTCTCCGCGGAAAAACTGTTTTTT.

V and J are TRBV6-5 and TRBJ2-1, with D perhaps matching TRBD1 (6 bases). Germline-derived CDR1 and CDR2 are MNHEY and SVGAGI. This CDR3 comprises 13 residues. The V gene lost 8 bases and the J gene lost 6 bases, with 14 bases spanning the gap. The chain's CDR3 is CASRFDRTNEQFF. CDR3 in DNA: TGTGCCAGCCGATTCGACAGGACCAATGAGCAGTTCTTC.

This clone was counted once. The V call is TRBV5-1, the J call TRBJ2-1; the D gene is possibly TRBD2 (6 bases). V was cut by 8 bases and J by 8 bases, with 23 bases left in between. CDR1 SGHRS and CDR2 YFSETQ come from the germline V gene. The CDR3 covers 15 residues. Here the CDR3 DNA reads TGCGCCAGTCGACGTTCGCCGGGAGTTGAGGATGAGCAGTTCTTC. Protein sequence: CASRRSPGVEDEQFF.

V is TRBV27 and J is TRBJ2-5; D call uncertain. The V gene lost 0 bases and the J gene lost 0 bases, with 2 bases spanning the gap. CDR1 and CDR2 (germline): MNHEY, SMNVEV (reference sequence). The CDR3 has 13 residues. The CDR3 protein is CASSLSDQETQYF. The CDR3 bases are TGTGCCAGCAGTTTATCCGACCAAGAGACCCAGTACTTC.

The V gene is TRBV5-1, the J gene TRBJ1-6, with 9 nucleotides matching TRBD1. J lost 7 bases, V lost 3 bases, and 5 bases had no gene match. Germline V gene sequence: CDR1 SGHRS, CDR2 YFSETQ. The CDR3 runs 15 residues. As DNA, the CDR3 is TGCGCCAGCAGCTGGGGACAGGGATCCAATTCACCCCTCCACTTT. This codes for CASSWGQGSNSPLHF. Full variable domain (outside the CDR3, taken from reference TRBV5-1 and TRBJ1-6): KAGVTQTPRYLIKTRGQQVTLSCSPISGHRSVSWYQQTPGQGLQFLFEYFSETQRNKGNFPGRFSGRQFSNSRSEMNVSTLELGDSALYLCASSWGQGSNSPLHFGNGTRLTVT.

This clone has only one observation. This chain uses TRBV6-6 with TRBJ2-2; 13 bases are a match to TRBD2. With V trimmed by 5 bases and J by 2 bases, 8 bases remained unmatched. This CDR3 contains 18 residues. The germline V gene encodes CDR1 MNHNY and CDR2 SVGAGI (reference sequence). The CDR3 DNA is TGTGCCAGCAGTCGGACTAGCGGGAGAACAGGCAACACCGGGGAGCTGTTTTTT. Amino acid sequence: CASSRTSGRTGNTGELFF.

This clone was seen a handful of times. The CDR3 here is CASSYDRGRSLNTEAFF. Written as DNA, the CDR3 is TGTGCCAGCAGCTATGACAGGGGGCGAAGTCTGAACACTGAAGCTTTCTTT. V gene TRBV5-5 combines with J gene TRBJ1-1; 10 bases fit TRBD1. Germline V lookup: CDR1 SGHKS, CDR2 YYEKEE (reference sequence). Germline trimming cut 3 bases from V and 0 bases from J; bases unmatched to any gene: 8. This CDR3 has 17 amino acids.

V and J are TRBV28 and TRBJ1-2; D ambiguous. CDR1 and CDR2 from the germline V gene are MDHEN and SYDVKM. V dropped 2 bases and J dropped 4 bases, with 5 bases sitting between them. CDR3 size: 12 residues. The CDR3 DNA reads TGTGCCAGCAGTTTAATTAGCTATGGCTACACCTTC. It codes for CASSLISYGYTF.

The chain is built from TRBV7-2 and TRBJ2-5, with TRBD2 identical over 7 bases. The length of the CDR3 is 17 residues. Per germline, CDR1 SGHTA and CDR2 FQGNSA. Trimming took 5 bases from V and 4 from J; bases not matched to a gene: 16. Written as DNA, the CDR3 is TGTGCCAGCAGCCAAAACTTCGGGACTACCACAGGAGAGACCCAGTACTTC. It codes for CASSQNFGTTTGETQYF.

The CDR3 bases are TGCGCCAGCAGCCAAAGGACAGGGGGCAATCAGCCCCAGCATTTT. Translating it yields CASSQRTGGNQPQHF. The rearrangement joins TRBV4-1 to TRBJ1-5; TRBD1 matches at 9 bases. There are 15 residues in the CDR3. Germline V lookup: CDR1 MGHRA, CDR2 YSYEKL. The junction had 1 base not matched to a gene; V was cut back by 2 bases and J by 2 bases.

The chain combines TRBV5-1 with TRBJ2-5; 7 nucleotides align to TRBD1. This CDR3 is built from 16 residues. The V gene end was trimmed by 4 bases and the J gene end by 1 base; junction bases not matched to a gene: 10. Germline V CDR1 and CDR2: SGHRS, YFSETQ. DNA of the CDR3: TGCGCCAGCAGCCCCTCTTATGGACAGGCCCAAGAGACCCAGTACTTC. Protein sequence: CASSPSYGQAQETQYF.

V usage is TRBV28 and J usage is TRBJ1-4, with D perhaps TRBD1 (6 bases). CDR1 and CDR2 from the germline V gene are MDHEN and SYDVKM. The V end was cut by 6 bases, the J end by 7 bases, with 15 bases between. The CDR3 sequence is 14 residues long. For the CDR3, the DNA is TGTGCCAGCAGCCCACAGGGTGGGATTGAAAAACTGTTTTTT. Translating gives CASSPQGGIEKLFF.

The V and J genes are TRBV6-2 or TRBV6-3 and TRBJ1-1; no clear D gene. This CDR3 spans 13 amino acids. Looked up from germline, CDR1 is MNHEY and CDR2 is SVGEGT. V lost 0 bases and J lost 11, with 13 bases in between. This CDR3 reads CASSYSTPPEAFF. CDR3 nucleotide sequence: TGTGCCAGCAGTTACTCGACTCCTCCCGAGGCTTTCTTT.

The chain joins TRBV5-6 to TRBJ1-2; weak D call: TRBD1 (6 bases). The germline V gene has CDR1 SGHDT and CDR2 YYEEEE. Between the trimmed V and J ends, which lost 4 bases and 6 bases, there was a span of 16 bases. The CDR3 loop spans 14 amino acids. CDR3: CASSPRQVLDGYTF. The DNA for the CDR3 is TGTGCCAGCAGCCCGAGACAGGTTTTAGATGGCTACACCTTC.

The chain combines TRBV19 with TRBJ1-2; tentatively, D is TRBD1 (6 bases). The CDR3 runs 16 residues. Trimming took 0 bases from V and 1 from J, leaving 12 bases between them. Germline CDR1 is LNHDA and CDR2 is SQIVND (reference sequence). The CDR3 is CASSIDRRTDNYGYTF. As DNA, the CDR3 is TGTGCCAGTAGTATAGATCGACGGACAGATAACTATGGCTACACCTTC.

V and J are TRBV3-1 (or the pseudogene TRBV3-2) and TRBJ1-1, with TRBD1 as a possible D gene (6 bases). From germline, CDR1 is LGHDT and CDR2 YNNKEL (reference sequence). The germline V and J ends were trimmed by 4 bases and 0 bases, with 9 bases remaining between them. The CDR3 sequence is 14 residues long. CDR3 DNA sequence: TGTGCCAGCAGCCTAGGGACAATGAACACTGAAGCTTTCTTT. It yields the protein CASSLGTMNTEAFF.

The chain has TRBV7-9 and TRBJ1-3; 9 bases match TRBD1. This CDR3 spans 16 amino acids. Germline values: CDR1 SEHNR, CDR2 FQNEAQ (reference sequence). V shed 5 bases and J 3 bases; nucleotides not matched to a gene: 8. CDR3 amino acids: CASSLGTGLDGNTIYF. The DNA for the CDR3 is TGTGCCAGCAGCCTCGGGACAGGGCTGGATGGAAACACCATATATTTT.

The gene calls are TRBV4-1 and TRBJ2-5; 8 bases fit TRBD1. The CDR3 has 14 amino acids. V shed 2 bases, J shed 5 bases, and the junction held 4 bases outside the gene matches. The germline gives CDR1 MGHRA, CDR2 YSYEKL. The DNA of the CDR3 is TGCGCCAGCAGCCAATCGGACAGGGCTGAGACCCAGTACTTC. This sequence encodes CASSQSDRAETQYF.